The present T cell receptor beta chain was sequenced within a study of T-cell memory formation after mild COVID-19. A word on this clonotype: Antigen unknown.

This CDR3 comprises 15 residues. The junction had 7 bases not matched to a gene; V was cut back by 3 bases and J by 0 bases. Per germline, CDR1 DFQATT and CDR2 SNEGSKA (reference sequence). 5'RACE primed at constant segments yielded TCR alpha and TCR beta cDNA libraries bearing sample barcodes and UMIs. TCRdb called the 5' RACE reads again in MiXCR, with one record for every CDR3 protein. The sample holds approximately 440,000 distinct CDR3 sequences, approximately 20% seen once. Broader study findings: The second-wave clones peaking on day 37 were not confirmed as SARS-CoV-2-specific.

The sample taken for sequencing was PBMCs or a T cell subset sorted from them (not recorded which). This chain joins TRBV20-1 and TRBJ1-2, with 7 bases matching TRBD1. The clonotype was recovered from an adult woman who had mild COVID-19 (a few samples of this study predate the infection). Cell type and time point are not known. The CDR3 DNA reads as TGCAGTGCTAGGGGGAACCAGGGGGCTAACTATGGCTACACCTTC. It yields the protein CSARGNQGANYGYTF.